This TCR beta chain came from a study of a mutant IDH1 vaccine in newly diagnosed glioma. The CDR3 has 12 amino acids. Per the germline V gene, CDR1 is MDHEN and CDR2 is SYDVKM. V lost 2 bases to trimming and J lost 6 bases, with 5 bases between them. The protocol was immunoSEQ multiplex PCR, while the TCRdb copy is restricted to in-frame clones and leaves out a portion. The repertoire consists of about 40,000 clones, with about 89% occurring once and the leading ten covering about 2.4%. Time point meaning: week 5, during vaccination. Topical imiquimod accompanied each vaccine dose, which consisted of 300 ug of mutant IDH1 20-mer peptide. To note about this clone: The antigen is undetermined.

The source was PBMCs, collected from a glioma patient whose treatment included an IDH1 peptide vaccine. This TCR came from a man aged 50-59 years with glioma. The chain is built from TRBV28 and TRBJ1-5; no clear D. The CDR3 loop is CASSLAGQPQHF. For the CDR3, the DNA is TGTGCCAGCAGTTTAGCAGGTCAGCCCCAGCATTTT.